Sequencing of this TCR beta chain was carried out in a study of PD-1 blockade in classical Hodgkin lymphoma. Whole-study results and caveats: Patients with a complete response exhibited baseline diversity comparable to newly diagnosed patients.

On this clone itself: The antigen is undetermined.

Assay used: immunoSEQ multiplex PCR; TCRdb lists only in-frame clones, some missing. The sample holds around 10,000 clones, about 76% seen once. Each patient's relapse followed autologous stem cell transplantation, and brentuximab vedotin exposure varied. Best responses included complete response and partial response; otherwise, the best response was progressive disease. Trimming stripped 4 bases from V and 4 bases from J, with 11 bases between. This CDR3 contains 14 residues. Germline V gene sequence: CDR1 SGHRS, CDR2 YFSETQ. The chain couples TRBV5-1 to TRBJ2-2; D ambiguous. The source material was peripheral blood mononuclear cells (PBMCs), sampled at baseline. The receptor was derived from a human donor with classical Hodgkin lymphoma. The CDR3 bases are TGCGCCAGCAGCATGGGGTACGGCACCGGGGAGCTGTTTTTT. Its translation is CASSMGYGTGELFF.